The clone carrying this T cell receptor beta chain has a handful of counts. Genes here carry mouse names. Sequencing ends 1 residue short of the CDR3 end; the germline J gene provides the rest. The sample comes from a study of tissue T cells after allogeneic stem cell transplantation. Time point: mouse harvest day 7 after allogeneic transplant. Each mouse received 10^7 T-cell-depleted marrow cells plus 10^6 splenic CD5+ T cells by tail vein. Germline values: CDR1 SGHSN, CDR2 HYEKVE. V was clipped by 1 base and J by 0 bases, with 6 bases between them. The CDR3 runs to 14 residues. Assay used: immunoSEQ multiplex PCR; TCRdb lists only in-frame clones, some missing. Altogether 2,200 or so clones are present, roughly 55% being singletons, with the ten largest covering less than 20%.

V is TRBV12-1 and J is TRBJ1-3; D not certain. The TCR sequence derives from a female BALB/c mouse given C57BL/6 T cells with graft-versus-host disease after an allogeneic hematopoietic cell transplant. Sequencing used liver tissue. CDR3 sequence: CASSLRTSGNTLYF. The covered CDR3 bases are TGTGCCAGCTCTCTTAGAACTTCTGGAAATACGCTCTAT. The full variable domain, in which reference TRBV12-1 and TRBJ1-3 provide the parts outside the CDR3, is DSGVVQSPRHIIKEKGGRSVLTCIPISGHSNVVWYQQTLGKELKFLIQHYEKVERDKGFLPSRFSVQQFDDYHSEMNMSALELEDSAMYFCASSLRTSGNTLYFGEGSRLIVV.